The entry below describes one TCR beta chain. The germline V gene encodes CDR1 SGHVS and CDR2 FNYEAQ. With 4 bases clipped from V and 2 bases from J, the junction kept 3 bases outside the gene matches. The CDR3 loop spans 15 amino acids. The data stem from a study of OX40 agonist ivuxolimab in advanced cancers. Here immunoSEQ multiplex PCR was the method, and the copy in TCRdb shows in-frame clones only, minus some. The table has some 22,000 clones, about 90% seen once; the top ten hold roughly 15%. The specimen comprised CD4+ or CD8+ T cells sorted from blood, sampled in a trial of the OX40 agonist ivuxolimab. The chain has TRBV7-6 and TRBJ1-1, with 11 nucleotides matching TRBD1. The TCR originated in an adult with an advanced solid tumor such as melanoma, head and neck, liver or kidney cancer. The DNA for the CDR3 is TGTGCCAGCAGCTCGGGACAGGGGGTAAACACTGAAGCTTTCTTT. Protein: CASSSGQGVNTEAFF.